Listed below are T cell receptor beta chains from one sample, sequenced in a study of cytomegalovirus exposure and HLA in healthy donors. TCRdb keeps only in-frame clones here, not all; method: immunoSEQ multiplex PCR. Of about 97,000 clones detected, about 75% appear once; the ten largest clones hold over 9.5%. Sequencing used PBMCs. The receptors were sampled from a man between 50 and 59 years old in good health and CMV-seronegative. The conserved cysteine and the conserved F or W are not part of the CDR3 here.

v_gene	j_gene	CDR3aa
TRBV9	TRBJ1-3	ASSVGGGSGNTIY
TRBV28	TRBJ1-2	ASSSPGVGGYT
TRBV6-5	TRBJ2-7	ASSSLYDGTLYEQY
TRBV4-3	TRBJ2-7	ASSQGLAGWDEQY
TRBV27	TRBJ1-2	ASRSTTTGYFNYGYT
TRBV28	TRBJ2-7	ASRGGARGSVGYEQY
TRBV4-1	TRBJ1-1	ASSQEVRQLNTEAF
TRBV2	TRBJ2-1	ASRVSNEQF
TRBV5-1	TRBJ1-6	AAHRTGRSPLH
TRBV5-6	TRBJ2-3	ASSLTTGTSGY
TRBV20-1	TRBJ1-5	GTGLNQPQH
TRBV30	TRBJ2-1	AWSGQSTGNEQF
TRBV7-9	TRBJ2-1	ASSLQGQAYNEQF
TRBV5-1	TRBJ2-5	ASSRRDTLQETQY
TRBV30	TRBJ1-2	AWSLIRGDYGYT
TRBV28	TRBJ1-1	ASSLNADMNTEAF
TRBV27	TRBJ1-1	ASSVQGYTEAF